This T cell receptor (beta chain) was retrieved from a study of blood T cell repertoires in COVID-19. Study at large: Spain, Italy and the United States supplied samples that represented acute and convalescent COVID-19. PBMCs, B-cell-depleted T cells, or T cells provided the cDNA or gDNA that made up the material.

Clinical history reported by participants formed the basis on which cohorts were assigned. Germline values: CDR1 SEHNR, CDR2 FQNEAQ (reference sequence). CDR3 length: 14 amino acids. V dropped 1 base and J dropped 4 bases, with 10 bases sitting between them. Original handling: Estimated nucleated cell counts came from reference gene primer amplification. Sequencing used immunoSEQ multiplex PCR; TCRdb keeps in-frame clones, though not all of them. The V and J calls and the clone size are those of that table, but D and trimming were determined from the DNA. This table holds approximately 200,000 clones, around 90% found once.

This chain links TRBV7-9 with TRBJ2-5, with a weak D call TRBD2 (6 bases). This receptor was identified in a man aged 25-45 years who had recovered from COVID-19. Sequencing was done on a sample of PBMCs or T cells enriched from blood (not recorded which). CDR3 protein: CASSLGGGAETQYF. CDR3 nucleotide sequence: TGTGCCAGCAGCTTAGGAGGCGGGGCAGAGACCCAGTACTTC.